Presented here are 18 T cell receptor beta chains from one specimen sequenced in a study of blood T cell repertoires in COVID-19. Produced via immunoSEQ multiplex PCR; TCRdb's table is partial and in-frame only. The sample contains about 200,000 clones, about nine tenths of which appear only once. Input material: peripheral blood. The receptors shown here come from a man between 18 and 29 years old with active or convalescent COVID-19.

This rearrangement joins TRBV19 to TRBJ2-3, with D possibly being TRBD2 (6 bases). This CDR3 spans 17 amino acids. Germline CDR1 is LNHDA and CDR2 is SQIVND (reference sequence). The ends were cut back, 3 bases at V and 3 bases at J, with 19 bases in the middle. The CDR3 nucleotides are TGTGCCAGTAGTATCCGTTATTCGGGACTTACTACAGATACGCAGTATTTT. It specifies CASSIRYSGLTTDTQYF.

The chain couples TRBV12-3 or TRBV12-4 to TRBJ1-5; D not resolved. Trimming left V 6 bases short and J 1 base short, with 4 bases between. This CDR3 is built from 12 residues. CDR3 sequence: CASRRSNQPQHF. CDR3 sequence (DNA): TGTGCCAGCAGACGGAGCAATCAGCCCCAGCATTTT.

The chain joins TRBV4-1 to TRBJ2-7; D gene unclear. V was trimmed by 4 bases and J by 2 bases, leaving 12 bases between them. Germline V gene sequence: CDR1 MGHRA, CDR2 YSYEKL. The CDR3 is made up of 14 amino acids. The DNA of the CDR3 is TGCGCCAGCAGCCTACAGAACGAAGCCTACGAGCAGTACTTC. It encodes CASSLQNEAYEQYF.

The rearrangement joins TRBV5-1 to TRBJ1-6; 9 bases map to TRBD1. This CDR3 spans 15 amino acids. With V trimmed by 3 bases and J by 9 bases, 7 bases remained unmatched. Germline V CDR1 and CDR2: SGHRS, YFSETQ. The CDR3 reads CASSSTGTGFSPLHF. In DNA form, the CDR3 reads TGCGCCAGCAGCTCGACCGGGACAGGGTTTTCACCCCTCCACTTT.

The chain combines TRBV7-2 with TRBJ1-2, with 7 bases aligning to TRBD1. The CDR3 is 13 residues long. CDR1 and CDR2 (germline): SGHTA, FQGNSA. The V and J ends lost 4 bases and 4 bases, in that order; junction bases with no gene match: 3. CDR3 protein: CASSSTGAYGYTF. The CDR3 coding sequence is TGTGCCAGCAGCTCAACAGGGGCCTATGGCTACACCTTC.

The V call is TRBV7-2, the J call TRBJ1-3; D is possibly TRBD1 (6 bases). CDR3 length: 15 residues. The germline V gene has CDR1 SGHTA and CDR2 FQGNSA. The V gene lost 1 base and the J gene lost 0 bases, with 7 bases spanning the gap. The CDR3 here is CASSLDRDSGNTIYF. CDR3 DNA sequence: TGTGCCAGCAGCTTAGACAGGGACTCTGGAAACACCATATATTTT.

The gene calls are TRBV29-1 and TRBJ2-3; TRBD2 is a possible D gene (7 bases). Trimming removed 1 base at V and 0 bases at J, with 11 bases between. From germline, CDR1 is SQVTM and CDR2 ANQGSEA. The CDR3 is made up of 15 amino acids. CDR3 nucleotides: TGCAGCGTTGAAGGCGGGGGCTCAAGCACAGATACGCAGTATTTT. Translated, it gives CSVEGGGSSTDTQYF.

The chain links TRBV28 to TRBJ1-5, with TRBD1 as a possible D gene (5 bases). The CDR3 has 19 residues. Per the germline V gene, CDR1 is MDHEN and CDR2 is SYDVKM. V was trimmed by 4 bases and J by 1 base, leaving 23 bases between them. The CDR3 region is CASSSPRARVTMSNQPQHF. CDR3 bases: TGTGCCAGCAGTTCACCCAGGGCGCGAGTAACGATGAGCAATCAGCCCCAGCATTTT.

This sequence joins TRBV9 and TRBJ1-2; D unclear. CDR1 is SGDLS and CDR2 is YYNGEE in the germline V gene. V shed 4 bases and J shed 3 bases, with 16 bases lying between them. CDR3 size: 15 residues. The CDR3 sequence is CASSLTGGGDYGYTF. CDR3 sequence (DNA): TGTGCCAGCAGCCTAACGGGCGGCGGGGACTATGGCTACACCTTC.

The V gene is TRBV12-3 or TRBV12-4, the J gene TRBJ1-5; D perhaps matches TRBD1 (5 bases). V lost 2 bases to trimming and J lost 9 bases, with 8 bases between them. This CDR3 has 12 residues. DNA for the CDR3: TGTGCCAGCAGTTTAAGGGGCTGGCCCCAGCATTTT. Translated, it gives CASSLRGWPQHF.

In its sample, this clone was seen a few times. The chain uses TRBV3-1 (or the pseudogene TRBV3-2) and TRBJ2-3, with TRBD2 matching 14 bases. Germline V lookup: CDR1 LGHDT, CDR2 YNNKEL (reference sequence). Trimming took 0 bases from V and 3 from J; bases not matched to a gene: 2. The CDR3 is 17 amino acids. The CDR3: CASSQDRTSGGTDTQYF. The CDR3 coding sequence is TGTGCCAGCAGCCAAGATAGGACTAGCGGGGGGACAGATACGCAGTATTTT.

The chain carries TRBV19 and TRBJ1-1, with D unresolved. CDR3 length: 14 residues. Trimming stripped 6 bases from V and 0 bases from J, with 11 bases between. CDR1 is LNHDA, CDR2 SQIVND, per germline (reference sequence). CDR3 loop: CASSPRLMNTEAFF. The CDR3 nucleotides read TGTGCCAGTAGCCCGCGACTCATGAACACTGAAGCTTTCTTT.

This clone was observed a handful of times. The genes are TRBV4-2 and TRBJ1-1, with D unclear. The CDR3 spans 16 residues. With 0 bases removed from V and 5 bases from J, the gap between germline ends came to 16 bases. Germline V gene sequence: CDR1 LGHNA, CDR2 YNFKEQ. CDR3 in amino acids: CASSQEPPEGVTEAFF. The CDR3 bases are TGTGCCAGCAGCCAAGAGCCTCCAGAGGGTGTGACTGAAGCTTTCTTT.

The chain links TRBV2 to TRBJ1-5; D possibly corresponds to TRBD1 (6 bases). V gave up 1 base and J gave up 6 bases, with 13 bases separating them. The CDR3 sequence is 15 residues long. CDR1 is SNHLY and CDR2 is FYNNEI in the germline V gene. Here the CDR3 DNA reads TGTGCCAGCAGTGAAGTGGCAGGGGTGGGTCAGCCCCAGCATTTT. It specifies CASSEVAGVGQPQHF.

This clone was seen just once. J is TRBJ2-7 and V is TRBV19, with 9 bases fitting TRBD1. Germline V lookup: CDR1 LNHDA, CDR2 SQIVND (reference sequence). This CDR3 has 16 residues. With 8 bases clipped from V and 5 bases from J, the junction kept 16 bases outside the gene matches. Written as DNA, the CDR3 is TGTGCCAGTGCCCCGGGGGGACAGGGTCTGTACCACGAGCAGTACTTC. Its protein is CASAPGGQGLYHEQYF.

This chain joins TRBV24-1 and TRBJ1-1; D unclear. V shed 7 bases and J shed 3 bases, with 8 bases lying between them. This CDR3 region has 12 residues. Per germline, CDR1 KGHDR and CDR2 SFDVKD. CDR3 nucleotides: TGTGCCACCAGCGTGACTGACACTGAAGCTTTCTTT. Its translation: CATSVTDTEAFF.

The CDR3 coding sequence is TGTGCCAGCAGCCAAGGCGGTCAGCCCCAGCATTTT. It yields the protein CASSQGGQPQHF. This chain uses TRBV14 with TRBJ1-5; no clear D gene. Trimming removed 1 base from V and 6 bases from J, with 4 bases in between. CDR1 is SGHDN and CDR2 is FVKESK in the germline V gene. The CDR3 has 12 residues.

A word on this clone: The sample has other DNA sequences that encode this CDR3 too. The chain couples TRBV12-3 or TRBV12-4 to TRBJ1-1, with D unresolved. This CDR3 contains 13 residues. Between the trimmed V and J ends, which lost 3 bases and 1 base, there was a span of 6 bases. The CDR3 DNA reads as TGTGCCAGCAGTTTTGCCGGGAACACTGAAGCTTTCTTT. It codes for CASSFAGNTEAFF.